Following are 18 T cell receptor beta chains from one sample sequenced in a study of blood T cell dynamics during melanoma immunotherapy. Sample time point: pre-treatment baseline. The assay was immunoSEQ multiplex PCR, and TCRdb's table has in-frame clones only and misses some. Among approximately 15,000 clones listed, 65% to 90% were seen once. Sequences were derived from blood, sampled from a patient treated with checkpoint blockade. The receptors here all came from a human donor with melanoma.

This clone was counted only a few times. The chain carries TRBV11-2 and TRBJ2-5; D perhaps matches TRBD1 (6 bases). The CDR3 is made up of 15 amino acids. The germline CDR1 and CDR2 sequences are SGHAT and FQNNGV. V lost 3 bases to trimming and J lost 0 bases, with 11 bases between them. CDR3 protein: CASSFGDRNQETQYF. The CDR3 region has the DNA TGTGCCAGCAGCTTCGGCGACAGGAACCAAGAGACCCAGTACTTC. Based on the CDR3 plus reference TRBV11-2 and TRBJ2-5, the full variable domain is EAGVAQSPRYKIIEKRQSVAFWCNPISGHATLYWYQQILGQGPKLLIQFQNNGVVDDSQLPKDRFSAERLKGVDSTLKIQPAKLEDSAVYLCASSFGDRNQETQYFGPGTRLLVL.

The V gene is TRBV5-4, the J gene TRBJ2-1; 8 bases are shared with TRBD2. With 1 base clipped from V and 4 bases from J, the junction kept 10 bases outside the gene matches. The germline gives CDR1 SGHNT, CDR2 YYREEE (reference sequence). The CDR3 length is 17 residues. The chain's CDR3 is CASSLSGGTRVYNEQFF. DNA for the CDR3: TGTGCCAGCAGCTTGTCCGGCGGGACTAGGGTTTACAATGAGCAGTTCTTC.

The chain recombines TRBV7-6 with TRBJ2-1; 7 nucleotides line up with TRBD1. The CDR3 contains 12 residues. Trimming at V came to 2 bases and at J to 12 bases, leaving 4 bases not matched to a gene. The germline V gene has CDR1 SGHVS and CDR2 FNYEAQ. CDR3 in amino acids: CASSLQGVGQFF. The CDR3 nucleotides are TGTGCCAGCAGCTTACAGGGGGTGGGGCAGTTCTTC.

V gene TRBV19 combines with J gene TRBJ2-1, with TRBD1 matching 7 bases. V shed 8 bases, J shed 0 bases, and the junction held 10 bases outside the gene matches. The CDR3 is 16 amino acids. CDR1 and CDR2 from the germline V gene are LNHDA and SQIVND (reference sequence). CDR3 bases: TGTGCCAGTGGCAATAGGGGGCAGGTCTCCTACAATGAGCAGTTCTTC. As protein: CASGNRGQVSYNEQFF.

The chain carries TRBV30 and TRBJ2-1, with 9 bases lining up with TRBD1. Germline V gene data show CDR1 as GTSNPN and CDR2 as SVGIG (reference sequence). V gave up 2 bases and J gave up 3 bases; unmatched junction bases: 5. The CDR3 loop spans 15 amino acids. In DNA form, the CDR3 reads TGTGCCTGGAGTCCTAGACAGGGGGGCTACAATGAGCAGTTCTTC. Translation: CAWSPRQGGYNEQFF.

The CDR3 loop is CASSAFRQGETEAFF. In nucleotides, the CDR3 is TGTGCCAGCAGTGCTTTTAGACAGGGTGAAACTGAAGCTTTCTTT. The genes are TRBV6-1 and TRBJ1-1; 7 bases match TRBD1. There are 15 residues in the CDR3. Germline assignment: CDR1 MNHNS and CDR2 SASEGT. The V segment lost 4 bases and the J segment 5 bases; nucleotides outside the gene matches: 10.

The chain couples TRBV11-3 to TRBJ1-3, with a tentative D call TRBD1 (5 bases). Germline-derived CDR1 and CDR2 are SGHNT and YENEEA. The ends were cut back, 1 base at V and 0 bases at J, with 13 bases in the middle. The CDR3 consists of 17 residues. CDR3 amino acids: CASSLGDRGDSGNTIYF. In DNA form, the CDR3 reads TGTGCCAGCAGCTTAGGGGACCGAGGAGACTCTGGAAACACCATATATTTT.

The rearrangement uses TRBV25-1 and TRBJ2-1, with 13 bases lining up with TRBD2. The junction had 8 bases not matched to a gene; V was cut back by 4 bases and J by 8 bases. Germline lookup yields CDR1 MGHDK and CDR2 SYGVNS. The CDR3 contains 16 residues. CDR3: CASSVRGLAGVDEQFF. CDR3 bases: TGTGCCAGCAGTGTTCGAGGACTAGCGGGAGTTGATGAGCAGTTCTTC.

The chain has TRBV7-8 and TRBJ2-7; 9 bases are a match to TRBD2. Trimming took 2 bases from V and 6 from J; bases not matched to a gene: 5. In germline, CDR1 is SGHVS, CDR2 FQNEAQ. The CDR3 runs to 14 residues. The CDR3 coding sequence is TGTGCCAGCAGCTTATTAGCGGGAGACGCCGAGCAGTACTTC. The encoded protein is CASSLLAGDAEQYF.

This chain connects TRBV6-5 to TRBJ2-2; D unclear. Trimming cost V 5 bases and J 3 bases, with 7 bases left between them. Per germline, CDR1 MNHEY and CDR2 SVGAGI. The CDR3 sequence is 13 residues long. CDR3 in amino acids: CASSQRDTGELFF. DNA for the CDR3: TGTGCCAGCAGTCAAAGGGACACCGGGGAGCTGTTTTTT.

The chain uses TRBV28 and TRBJ2-1; D remains unclear. The CDR3 runs to 13 residues. V was clipped by 5 bases and J by 6 bases, with 11 bases between them. Germline V gene lookup returns CDR1 MDHEN and CDR2 SYDVKM. The CDR3 is CASSLGRLNEQFF. DNA of the CDR3: TGTGCCAGCAGTCTAGGACGTCTCAATGAGCAGTTCTTC.

V is TRBV7-3 and J is TRBJ2-5; TRBD1 matches 7 bases. The V segment lost 5 bases and the J segment 4 bases; nucleotides outside the gene matches: 10. The CDR3 consists of 15 residues. Germline lookup yields CDR1 SGHTA and CDR2 FQGTGA. CDR3 in DNA: TGTGCCAGCAGCCCGACAGGGCAGTCCGGAGAGACCCAGTACTTC. It codes for CASSPTGQSGETQYF.

V gene TRBV5-1 combines with J gene TRBJ1-2; TRBD1 matches 7 bases. V was pared by 4 bases and J by 8 bases, with 8 bases of the junction left unmatched. Per the germline V gene, CDR1 is SGHRS and CDR2 is YFSETQ. CDR3 length: 13 residues. CDR3 sequence (DNA): TGCGCCAGCAGCCTCACAGGGGATGGAGGCTACACCTTC. Translation gives CASSLTGDGGYTF.

This chain uses TRBV30 with TRBJ2-1; D gene ambiguous. Germline lookup yields CDR1 GTSNPN and CDR2 SVGIG (reference sequence). The CDR3 is 15 residues long. V gave up 2 bases and J gave up 6 bases, with 17 bases separating them. CDR3 sequence: CAWSQPPVGFNEQFF. Here the CDR3 DNA reads TGTGCCTGGAGTCAACCCCCAGTCGGCTTCAATGAGCAGTTCTTC.

The V gene is TRBV5-1, the J gene TRBJ1-5; D is ambiguous. The CDR3 extends over 13 amino acids. The germline gives CDR1 SGHRS, CDR2 YFSETQ. V was cut by 1 base and J by 1 base, with 3 bases left in between. CDR3 in DNA: TGCGCCAGCAGCTTGTCAAGCAATCAGCCCCAGCATTTT. Translation gives CASSLSSNQPQHF.

Concerning this clone: The junction and the germline gene differ at one end; a read error may be behind it. This chain links TRBV7-7 with TRBJ2-3, with D possibly TRBD1 on 8 matching bases. In germline, CDR1 is SSHAT, CDR2 FNYEAQ (reference sequence). The CDR3 covers 16 residues. CDR3 sequence: CASSFGQGGGADTQYF. DNA of the CDR3: TGTGCTAGCAGCTTTGGACAGGGAGGGGGCGCAGATACGCAGTATTTT.

The rearrangement uses TRBV9 and TRBJ2-1; D could derive from TRBD1 or TRBD2 (5 bases each). The V gene lost 3 bases and the J gene lost 6 bases, with 13 bases spanning the gap. The CDR3 consists of 14 residues. CDR1 and CDR2 (germline): SGDLS, YYNGEE. CDR3 residues: CASSAGTAGNEQFF. The CDR3 nucleotides read TGTGCCAGCAGCGCCGGGACCGCCGGCAATGAGCAGTTCTTC.

This clone was seen a single time. This sequence joins TRBV4-3 and TRBJ1-2; 10 nucleotides line up with TRBD1. V was pared by 0 bases and J by 8 bases, with 12 bases of the junction left unmatched. Per the germline V gene, CDR1 is LGHNA and CDR2 is YSLEER. CDR3 length: 17 residues. CDR3 in amino acids: CASSQDRVGTGDQGYTF. The CDR3, as DNA: TGCGCCAGCAGCCAAGATCGAGTGGGGACAGGGGATCAGGGCTACACCTTC.